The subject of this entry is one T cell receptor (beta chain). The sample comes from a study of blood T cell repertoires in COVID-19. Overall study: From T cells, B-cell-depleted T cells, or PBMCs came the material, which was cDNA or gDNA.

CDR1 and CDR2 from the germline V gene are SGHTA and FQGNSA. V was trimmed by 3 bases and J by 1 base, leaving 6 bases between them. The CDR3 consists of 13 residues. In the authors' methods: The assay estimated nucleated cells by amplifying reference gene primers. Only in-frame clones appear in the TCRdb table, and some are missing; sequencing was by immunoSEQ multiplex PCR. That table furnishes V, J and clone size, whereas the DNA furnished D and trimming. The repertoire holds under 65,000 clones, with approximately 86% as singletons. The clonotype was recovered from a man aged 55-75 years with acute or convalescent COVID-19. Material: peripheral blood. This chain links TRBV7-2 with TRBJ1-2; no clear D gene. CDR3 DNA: TGTGCCAGCAGCTTCGGGGATAACTATGGCTACACCTTC. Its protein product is CASSFGDNYGYTF. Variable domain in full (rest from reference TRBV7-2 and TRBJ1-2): GAGVSQSPSNKVTEKGKDVELRCDPISGHTALYWYRQSLGQGLEFLIYFQGNSAPDKSGLPSDRFSAERTGGSVSTLTIQRTQQEDSAVYLCASSFGDNYGYTFGSGTRLTVV.